The rows below give T cell receptor beta chains drawn from one sample of a study of blood T cell repertoires in COVID-19. Data came from immunoSEQ multiplex PCR; TCRdb stores just in-frame clones and leaves some out. Of more than 200,000 clones listed, 65% to 90% are singletons. The specimen was peripheral blood. All receptors come from a man aged 25 to 45 with active or convalescent COVID-19. The CDR3 runs from the conserved cysteine through the conserved F or W. D genes are given only for firm matches. For some rows the clone size is stated as once, few or many, or as a class when expanded; others skip it.

J gene | V gene | clone size | D gene | CDR3 DNA | CDR3 protein
TRBJ1-5 | TRBV20-1 | once | - | TGCAGTGCTAGTCAACGAGGGTTTGTTGGTTTTCAGCCCCAGCATTTT | CSASQRGFVGFQPQHF
TRBJ2-3 | TRBV7-6 | - | - | TGTGCCAGCAGCTTAGAGCCGGGGGTCGCGACAGATACGCAGTATTTT | CASSLEPGVATDTQYF
TRBJ1-1 | TRBV6-6 | - | - | TGTGCCAGCAGTTACTCCGGGGAGTCTGAAGCTTTCTTT | CASSYSGESEAFF
TRBJ2-7 | TRBV7-4 | - | - | TGTGCCAGCAGCCATCCCCGGGGGGCGGTCTACGAGCAGTACTTC | CASSHPRGAVYEQYF
TRBJ1-1 | TRBV5-5 | - | - | TGTGCCAGCAGCTTGTGGAGTACCACTGAAGCTTTCTTT | CASSLWSTTEAFF
TRBJ1-2 | TRBV19 | - | - | TGTGCCAGTAGCCTGATCGAGGTAGAGGGCTACACCTTC | CASSLIEVEGYTF
TRBJ2-1 | TRBV18 | - | - | TGTGCCAGCTCACCACCGGTGTCGGTGGACAAAGACAATGAGCAGTTCTTC | CASSPPVSVDKDNEQFF
TRBJ2-2 | TRBV4-3 | - | TRBD2 | TGCGCCAGCAGCCTCGCGACTAGCAACTCGAACACCGGGGAGCTGTTTTTT | CASSLATSNSNTGELFF
TRBJ2-3 | TRBV7-2 | - | TRBD2 | TGTGCCAGCAGCACACCACTAGCGGGGGCCTATACAGATACGCAGTATTTT | CASSTPLAGAYTDTQYF
TRBJ2-1 | TRBV4-1 | - | TRBD1 | TGCGCCAGCAGAGCGACAGGGGTCAATGAGCAGTTCTTC | CASRATGVNEQFF
TRBJ1-2 | TRBV27 | - | - | TGTGCCCGCTGGGGGGGGGCGGGACGGACCTACGATGGCTACACCTTC | CARWGGAGRTYDGYTF
TRBJ2-7 | TRBV9 | - | - | TGTGCCAGCAGCACGGGACTGGTTTCCTACGAGCAGTACTTC | CASSTGLVSYEQYF
TRBJ1-1 | TRBV3-1/TRBV3-2 | - | - | TGTGCCAGCAGCCAAGGGCTTGAAGCTTTCTTT | CASSQGLEAFF
TRBJ1-5 | TRBV6-2/TRBV6-3 | - | - | TGTGCCAGCAGTTGGTCAGGTAACAATCAGCCCCAGCATTTT | CASSWSGNNQPQHF
TRBJ2-7 | TRBV7-9 | - | - | TGTGCCAGCAGCTTTGAGGATACCTACGAGCAGTACTTC | CASSFEDTYEQYF
TRBJ2-1 | TRBV7-3 | - | TRBD2 | TGTGCCAGCAGCTCTAGCGGGGGCTCTTACAATGAGCAGTTCTTC | CASSSSGGSYNEQFF
TRBJ2-7 | TRBV10-2 | - | - | TGCGCCAGCAGTGCCAGTTTAGAGCAGTACTTC | CASSASLEQYF
TRBJ1-1 | TRBV9 | - | TRBD1 | TGTGCCAGCAGTACTGAGGGGGCGGTCCCTGAAGCTTTCTTT | CASSTEGAVPEAFF
TRBJ2-7 | TRBV6-1 | - | TRBD1 | TGTGCCAGCAGTGGCACCCGGACAGGGAACTCCTACGAGCAGTACTTC | CASSGTRTGNSYEQYF
TRBJ2-3 | TRBV3-1/TRBV3-2 | - | TRBD2 | TGTGCCAGCAGCCTCATAGCGGGGGGATTCACAGATACGCAGTATTTT | CASSLIAGGFTDTQYF
TRBJ1-6 | TRBV6-1 | - | - | TGTGCCAGCAGTGAAGGGACAGCCCATAATTCACCCCTCCACTTT | CASSEGTAHNSPLHF
TRBJ1-6 | TRBV5-4 | - | - | TGTGCCAGCAGGTCCGGGACATTTGGTGATTCACCCCTCCACTTT | CASRSGTFGDSPLHF
TRBJ1-1 | TRBV5-4 | - | TRBD1 | TGTGCCAGCAGCTTCCTGGGACAGATTGAAGCTTTCTTT | CASSFLGQIEAFF
TRBJ1-4 | TRBV14 | - | TRBD1 | TGTGCCAGCAGCCTCACCGGGACAGGGGGTGAAAAACTGTTTTTT | CASSLTGTGGEKLFF
TRBJ2-7 | TRBV18 | - | TRBD2 | TGTGCCAGCTCACAGGAGCGGGGGCCCTCCTACGAGCAGTACTTC | CASSQERGPSYEQYF
TRBJ1-4 | TRBV5-6 | - | - | TGTGCCAGCAGCTCTACAGGCAAGCTTAGTGAAAAACTGTTTTTT | CASSSTGKLSEKLFF
TRBJ1-2 | TRBV11-2 | - | TRBD1 | TGTGCCAGCAGGGGACAGGGGGGCTCCTATGGCTACACCTTC | CASRGQGGSYGYTF
TRBJ1-4 | TRBV19 | - | - | TGTGCCAGTACCCGAACGGAGGATGAAAAACTGTTTTTT | CASTRTEDEKLFF
TRBJ1-1 | TRBV7-2 | - | TRBD1 | TGTGCCAGCAGCTTTTACAGGGGTGAAGCTTTCTTT | CASSFYRGEAFF
TRBJ1-5 | TRBV6-5 | - | - | TGTGCCAGCAGAAAAAGAACAGAAAGCAATCAGCCCCAGCATTTT | CASRKRTESNQPQHF
TRBJ1-2 | TRBV7-2 | - | TRBD1 | TGTGCCAGCAGCTTAGAGGACAGGGTCGGGGGCTACACCTTC | CASSLEDRVGGYTF
TRBJ1-4 | TRBV11-2 | - | - | TGTGCCAGCAGCTTAGGCGATACAACTAATGAAAAACTGTTTTTT | CASSLGDTTNEKLFF
TRBJ1-4 | TRBV2 | - | - | TGTGCCAGCACGTTCGAGGCAACTAATGAAAAACTGTTTTTT | CASTFEATNEKLFF
TRBJ2-3 | TRBV5-1 | - | TRBD2 | TGCGCCAGCAGCTTCAACGGGGGGTCCTCCACAGATACGCAGTATTTT | CASSFNGGSSTDTQYF
TRBJ2-3 | TRBV9 | - | - | TGTGCCAGCAGCGAGTACAGCACTAGCACAGATACGCAGTATTTT | CASSEYSTSTDTQYF
TRBJ2-2 | TRBV4-1 | - | - | TGCGCCAGCAGCCAAGCAGGGTCTATCACCGGGGAGCTGTTTTTT | CASSQAGSITGELFF
TRBJ1-2 | TRBV20-1 | - | - | TGCAGTGCTAACGGTCAGGGTGGCTACACCTTC | CSANGQGGYTF
TRBJ1-1 | TRBV6-6 | few | TRBD1 | TGTGCCAGCACCCCTAGACAGGGGTGGTTCACTGAAGCTTTCTTT | CASTPRQGWFTEAFF
TRBJ1-4 | TRBV7-8 | - | - | TGTGCCAGCAGAAGGACAGCCGTGGGGGAAAAACTGTTTTTT | CASRRTAVGEKLFF
TRBJ1-2 | TRBV19 | few | TRBD1 | TGTGCCAGTAGTACCCCGGGCAGGGGGCGAAGTTATGGCTACACCTTC | CASSTPGRGRSYGYTF
TRBJ2-1 | TRBV6-5 | - | TRBD2 | TGTGCCAGCAGACTAGCGGGGGTTAATGAGCAGTTCTTC | CASRLAGVNEQFF
TRBJ2-3 | TRBV30 | - | - | TGTGCCTGGCAAACGCCCCTCCAGCGGATAGATACGCAGTATTTT | CAWQTPLQRIDTQYF
TRBJ1-1 | TRBV12-3/TRBV12-4 | - | TRBD1 | TGTGCCAGCAGTTTCAATGAGGGGGCGCGAGCTTTCTTT | CASSFNEGARAFF
TRBJ2-4 | TRBV12-3/TRBV12-4 | - | - | TGTGCCAGCAGTCTTAAAAACATTCAGTACTTC | CASSLKNIQYF
TRBJ2-1 | TRBV6-4 | few | TRBD1 | TGTGCCAGCAGTGATAAGGGACAGGGAGGCACTGAGCAGTTCTTC | CASSDKGQGGTEQFF
TRBJ2-3 | TRBV19 | - | - | TGTGCCAGTAGTTACTCAGGGGAGCGCACAGATACGCAGTATTTT | CASSYSGERTDTQYF
TRBJ1-2 | TRBV9 | once | - | TGTGCCAGCAGCCCCCAGGGCAGTAACTATGGCTACACCTTC | CASSPQGSNYGYTF
TRBJ1-6 | TRBV28 | - | TRBD1 | TGTGCCAGCAGTTTAGGGGACAGGCTACGGAATTCACCCCTCCACTTT | CASSLGDRLRNSPLHF
TRBJ2-7 | TRBV9 | - | TRBD1 | TGTGCCAGCAGCGTAGCGACAGGGGCCTACGAGCAGTACTTC | CASSVATGAYEQYF
TRBJ2-2 | TRBV6-2/TRBV6-3 | once | - | TGTGCCAGCAGTTACACAGCAGCGAACACCGGGGAGCTGTTTTTT | CASSYTAANTGELFF
TRBJ2-6 | TRBV7-3 | - | - | TGTGCCAGCAGCCTACCATACCAGGATACTGGGGCCAACGTCCTGACTTTC | CASSLPYQDTGANVLTF
TRBJ1-2 | TRBV9 | - | - | TGTGCCAGCAGCTCTGGTGGCGGGGGACAAGACTATGGCTACACCTTC | CASSSGGGGQDYGYTF
TRBJ2-7 | TRBV20-1 | few | TRBD1 | TGCAGTGCTAGTGGGCCGGGACAGGGGGCATACGAGCAGTACTTC | CSASGPGQGAYEQYF